The 16 T cell receptor beta chains given below trace back to one sample, sequenced in a study of T cells in Graves' hyperthyroidism and ophthalmopathy (dated by TCRdb to the late 2010s). Receptor libraries were prepared by multiplex PCR. Sequencing used an Illumina HiSeq 2000. Amplification of TCR beta CDR3 regions was carried out from RNA transcripts. The first round of RT-PCR for the TCR CDR3 was performed with the HTBI primer set and the Qiagen OneStep RT-PCR kit. The public sequencing data were trimmed at Q25 with fastp and processed into clonotypes with MiXCR by TCRdb, which kept only in-frame beta chains. CDR3 protein duplicates are merged, each entry listing the most common genes and DNA. The table for this sample lists 300,000 to 450,000 distinct CDR3 sequences; roughly 14% of them were counted only once. 20% to 25% of the sample is held by the ten biggest clonotypes. The specimen was blood. The receptors come from a man under 40 with Graves' hyperthyroidism that later progressed to Graves' ophthalmopathy.

V is TRBV11-2 and J is TRBJ1-1; D unresolved. V was shortened by 1 base and J by 4 bases, with 13 bases between the two germline ends. Germline CDR1 reads SGHAT; CDR2 reads FQNNGV. The CDR3 is made up of 15 amino acids. This CDR3 is CASSLVQLMSTEAFF. The CDR3 nucleotides are TGTGCCAGCAGCTTAGTTCAGCTCATGAGCACTGAAGCTTTCTTT.

The rearrangement joins TRBV30 to TRBJ1-6, with TRBD1 matching over 7 bases. The CDR3 runs to 15 residues. Germline trimming cut 2 bases from V and 9 bases from J; bases unmatched to any gene: 10. Germline assignment: CDR1 GTSNPN and CDR2 SVGIG (reference sequence). As DNA, the CDR3 is TGTGCCTGGAGTATGGGACCCTCAGGGGGTTCACCCCTCCACTTT. Residues: CAWSMGPSGGSPLHF.

This clonotype occurred a few times. The CDR3 nucleotides are TGCAGCGTTCCTCTGGAGGGGGCAGGAGAATGGTGGGGGTACGAGCAGTACTTC. The encoded protein is CSVPLEGAGEWWGYEQYF. The V gene is TRBV29-1, the J gene TRBJ2-7, with a weak D call TRBD1 (7 bases). The CDR3 covers 18 residues. Germline loops: CDR1 SQVTM, CDR2 ANQGSEA. The ends were cut back, 5 bases at V and 4 bases at J, with 30 bases in the middle.

This clonotype was seen a few times. This chain joins TRBV5-1 and TRBJ2-5; unclear D gene. Deletions cut 5 bases from V and 2 bases from J, with 7 bases between. The V gene's germline CDR1 is SGHRS and CDR2 YFSETQ. CDR3 length equals 12 residues. This CDR3 reads CASSGSQETQYF. CDR3 bases: TGCGCCAGCAGTGGCAGTCAAGAGACCCAGTACTTC.

This chain joins TRBV6-1 and TRBJ1-6; D uncertain. Germline-derived CDR1 and CDR2 are MNHNS and SASEGT. The CDR3 runs 14 residues. The V end was cut by 5 bases, the J end by 10 bases, with 15 bases between. CDR3 sequence: CASSPLYPGSPLHF. As DNA, the CDR3 is TGTGCCAGCAGTCCATTGTATCCCGGCTCACCCCTCCACTTT.

This clonotype appeared a few times. The rearrangement links TRBV11-1 to TRBJ2-5; TRBD2 matches at 9 bases. CDR1 SGHAT and CDR2 FQDESV come from the germline V gene (reference sequence). V shed 5 bases, J shed 4 bases, and the junction held 8 bases outside the gene matches. The CDR3 contains 15 residues. This CDR3 reads CASSPPRTSVETQYF. In DNA form, the CDR3 reads TGTGCCAGCAGCCCTCCAAGGACTAGCGTAGAGACCCAGTACTTC.

In its sample, this clonotype was seen many times. The V gene is TRBV20-1, the J gene TRBJ2-3, with 9 nucleotides matching TRBD1. V shed 5 bases and J 6 bases; nucleotides not matched to a gene: 12. CDR1 is DFQATT, CDR2 SNEGSKA, per germline (reference sequence). CDR3 length: 15 residues. CDR3 coding DNA: TGCAGTGCTCCACCGGGACAGGGTGTCGGGGATACGCAGTATTTT. Translated: CSAPPGQGVGDTQYF.

This clonotype has a handful of counts. The chain links TRBV4-1 to TRBJ2-3; no firm D call. Germline CDR1 MGHRA, CDR2 YSYEKL. The CDR3 loop spans 14 amino acids. V was shortened by 0 bases and J by 6 bases, with 10 bases between the two germline ends. The CDR3 protein is CASSQEYELDTQYF. CDR3 DNA sequence: TGCGCCAGCAGCCAAGAATATGAACTGGATACGCAGTATTTT.

This clonotype was picked up many times. This chain connects TRBV12-3 or TRBV12-4 to TRBJ2-7; no firm D call. V was clipped by 3 bases and J by 2 bases, with 8 bases between them. CDR3 length equals 13 residues. CDR3 sequence: CASSFGRTYEQYF. For the CDR3, the DNA is TGTGCCAGCAGTTTTGGCAGAACCTACGAGCAGTACTTC.

The chain links TRBV19 to TRBJ1-2; no definite D call. Trimming cost V 8 bases and J 0 bases, with 13 bases left between them. Germline V gene lookup returns CDR1 LNHDA and CDR2 SQIVND (reference sequence). This CDR3 has 14 amino acids. The CDR3 is CASRPSPANYGYTF. CDR3 nucleotide sequence: TGTGCCAGTCGGCCTAGCCCTGCTAACTATGGCTACACCTTC. Filled out from reference TRBV19 and TRBJ1-2, the complete variable domain reads DGGITQSPKYLFRKEGQNVTLSCEQNLNHDAMYWYRQDPGQGLRLIYYSQIVNDFQKGDIAEGYSVSREKKESFPLTVTSAQKNPTAFYLCASRPSPANYGYTFGSGTRLTVV.

The chain couples TRBV9 to TRBJ2-7; 8 positions agree with TRBD2. Germline values: CDR1 SGDLS, CDR2 YYNGEE. CDR3 size: 16 residues. V was clipped by 0 bases and J by 7 bases; unmatched bases: 12. CDR3 region: CASSVATSGGPYEQYF. CDR3 nucleotide sequence: TGTGCCAGCAGCGTAGCTACCAGCGGGGGCCCTTATGAGCAGTACTTC.

The chain recombines TRBV15 with TRBJ2-5; D ambiguous. From germline, CDR1 is LNHNV and CDR2 YYDKDF (reference sequence). Trimming took 5 bases from V and 1 from J, leaving 8 bases between them. The CDR3 runs 13 residues. The CDR3 sequence: CATSSRAQETQYF. CDR3 DNA: TGTGCCACCAGCTCAAGAGCCCAAGAGACCCAGTACTTC. Drawing the rest from reference TRBV15 and TRBJ2-5, the complete variable domain is DAMVIQNPRYQVTQFGKPVTLSCSQTLNHNVMYWYQQKSSQAPKLLFHYYDKDFNNEADTPDNFQSRRPNTSFCFLDIRSPGLGDTAMYLCATSSRAQETQYFGPGTRLLVL.

This clonotype was observed at least ten times. This sequence joins TRBV6-2 or TRBV6-3 and TRBJ2-5; no definite D call. CDR1 is MNHEY and CDR2 is SVGEGT in the germline V gene. This CDR3 spans 13 amino acids. The ends were cut back, 3 bases at V and 4 bases at J, with 9 bases in the middle. CDR3 region: CASSYPAGETQYF. CDR3 nucleotides: TGTGCCAGCAGTTATCCGGCAGGAGAGACCCAGTACTTC.

The chain combines TRBV7-6 with TRBJ1-4; D ambiguous. CDR3 length equals 12 residues. Trimming left V 5 bases short and J 10 bases short, with 11 bases between. Germline CDR1 is SGHVS and CDR2 is FNYEAQ. The CDR3 protein is CASSPTRGKLFF. For the CDR3, the DNA is TGTGCCAGCAGCCCGACACGGGGAAAACTGTTTTTT.

This clonotype was detected ten times or more. The rearrangement links TRBV5-1 to TRBJ2-1, with D possibly being TRBD1 (6 bases). Trimming removed 0 bases from V and 4 bases from J, with 8 bases in between. The CDR3 loop spans 14 amino acids. Germline V CDR1 and CDR2: SGHRS, YFSETQ. The CDR3 DNA sequence: TGCGCCAGCAGCTTGGGACAGGCGTACAATGAGCAGTTCTTC. As protein: CASSLGQAYNEQFF.

This CDR3 is CASSHLAFSYNEQFF. The CDR3 nucleotides read TGTGCCAGCAGTCACCTAGCCTTCTCCTACAATGAGCAGTTCTTC. The J gene is TRBJ2-1, the V gene TRBV28; tentative D call: TRBD2 (5 bases). The germline V gene has CDR1 MDHEN and CDR2 SYDVKM. Trimming pared 5 bases from V and 0 bases from J, leaving 11 bases between. The CDR3 loop spans 15 amino acids.